This T cell receptor (beta chain) is drawn from a study of control samples from healthy donors and cancer patients. The ends lost 2 bases at V and 8 bases at J; junction bases unmatched: 4. The germline V gene encodes CDR1 LGHNA and CDR2 YSLEER. This CDR3 contains 13 residues. The data were produced by immunoSEQ multiplex PCR, yet TCRdb's version contains in-frame clones alone and is incomplete. This sample's table reports 150,000 to 200,000 clones. Sequenced input: blood. The chain couples TRBV4-3 to TRBJ1-2; 8 positions agree with TRBD1. The origin of this receptor is a young woman in good health. The CDR3 bases are TGCGCCAGCAGCCAAACCGCAGGGGGCGGCTACACCTTC. Protein product: CASSQTAGGGYTF.